The rows below give T cell receptor beta chains drawn from one sample of a study of T cell responses to AZD1222 COVID-19 vaccine. Some clones are missing from TCRdb's copy, which holds only in-frame ones; the method was immunoSEQ multiplex PCR. The table lists more than 75,000 clones, 90% to 95% of them singletons, with less than 6.5% in the top ten. The starting material was peripheral blood, obtained on day 0 of AZD1222 vaccination. These receptors all stem from an adult in good health. Each CDR3 is given with its conserved first and last residue. A D gene is named only where the DNA matches it firmly. Size tells how often a clone was seen (once, few, many) or the class of an expanded clone, and some rows leave it out.

j_call clone_size v_call d_call cdr3_aa cdr3_nt
TRBJ2-7 NA TRBV5-1 NA CASRGTGTKSSYEQYF TGCGCCAGCAGGGGGACCGGGACAAAAAGCTCCTACGAGCAGTACTTC
TRBJ2-7 NA TRBV4-3 TRBD2 CASSQEVAGVSYEQYF TGCGCCAGCAGCCAAGAGGTAGCGGGAGTATCCTACGAGCAGTACTTC
TRBJ2-3 NA TRBV28 TRBD2 CASTPLLASGRADTQYF TGTGCCAGCACACCACTGTTGGCTAGCGGGAGGGCGGATACGCAGTATTTT
TRBJ2-1 NA TRBV4-3 TRBD2 CASSHVSGRGFNEQFF TGCGCCAGCAGCCACGTTAGCGGGAGAGGGTTCAATGAGCAGTTCTTC
TRBJ2-3 NA TRBV7-3 NA CASSWGGETSTQYF TGTGCCAGTTCTTGGGGGGGCGAAACATCGACGCAGTATTTT
TRBJ2-5 few TRBV6-1 TRBD2 CASSDLAGGPETQYF TGTGCCAGCAGTGACCTAGCGGGAGGGCCAGAGACCCAGTACTTC
TRBJ2-6 NA TRBV6-1 NA CASSERPPSGANVLTF TGTGCCAGCAGTGAACGGCCTCCCTCTGGGGCCAACGTCCTGACTTTC
TRBJ2-1 NA TRBV7-3 NA CASSPLRGRVNNEQFF TGTGCCAGCAGCCCCCTAAGGGGGAGAGTCAACAATGAGCAGTTCTTC
TRBJ2-1 few TRBV28 TRBD2 CASSLLAGGSNEQFF TGTGCCAGCAGTTTACTAGCGGGAGGTAGCAATGAGCAGTTCTTC
TRBJ1-1 once TRBV3-1/TRBV3-2 NA CASSQDPHPGTEAFF TGTGCCAGCAGCCAAGATCCACACCCTGGGACTGAAGCTTTCTTT
TRBJ2-1 NA TRBV18 NA CASSPRGNNEQFF TGTGCCAGCTCACCCCGCGGGAACAATGAGCAGTTCTTC
TRBJ2-7 NA TRBV7-2 TRBD1 CASSSTGTALAYEQYF TGTGCCAGCAGCTCTACCGGGACAGCACTAGCCTACGAGCAGTACTTC
TRBJ2-1 NA TRBV19 NA CASSIGQNNEQFF TGTGCCAGTAGTATCGGGCAAAACAATGAGCAGTTCTTC
TRBJ2-5 NA TRBV28 TRBD2 CASQDSSGRQETQYF TGTGCCAGCCAAGATTCTAGCGGGCGACAAGAGACCCAGTACTTC
TRBJ2-3 NA TRBV6-5 NA CASRWKDTQYF TGTGCCAGCAGATGGAAGGATACGCAGTATTTT
TRBJ2-5 NA TRBV5-1 TRBD2 CASSPGTSGNQETQYF TGCGCCAGCAGCCCCGGGACTAGCGGGAACCAAGAGACCCAGTACTTC
TRBJ2-1 NA TRBV10-3 TRBD1 CAIGTDYNEQFF TGTGCCATCGGGACAGATTACAATGAGCAGTTCTTC
TRBJ1-3 NA TRBV9 NA CASSVGGRGIGNTIYF TGTGCCAGCAGCGTAGGGGGGCGCGGGATCGGAAACACCATATATTTT
TRBJ2-7 NA TRBV28 NA CASSLIGESYEQYF TGTGCCAGCAGTTTAATAGGAGAAAGCTACGAGCAGTACTTC
TRBJ1-3 few TRBV3-1/TRBV3-2 NA CASSQESGNTIYF TGTGCCAGCAGCCAAGAGTCGGGAAACACCATATATTTT
TRBJ1-6 NA TRBV6-1 TRBD1 CASSDLGRGLGSPLHF TGTGCCAGCAGTGATCTGGGCAGGGGGCTCGGTTCACCCCTCCACTTT
TRBJ1-6 NA TRBV7-2 NA CASSLRANSPLHF TGTGCCAGCAGCTTAAGGGCTAATTCACCCCTCCACTTT
TRBJ1-2 NA TRBV15 TRBD1 CATSRDLSGGRGRAGGYGYTF TGTGCCACCAGCAGAGATCTATCGGGTGGCAGGGGGCGCGCGGGTGGCTATGGCTACACCTTC
TRBJ1-2 NA TRBV11-3 NA CASSLPSANYGYTF TGTGCCAGCAGCTTACCCTCGGCCAACTATGGCTACACCTTC
TRBJ1-5 NA TRBV2 NA CASREDMGMPQHF TGTGCCAGCAGAGAGGACATGGGGATGCCCCAGCATTTT
TRBJ2-3 NA TRBV28 NA CASSWGDTQYF TGTGCCAGCAGTTGGGGAGATACGCAGTATTTT
TRBJ2-2 NA TRBV19 NA CAARTPSKDTGELFF TGTGCCGCCCGGACTCCTTCGAAGGACACCGGGGAGCTGTTTTTT
TRBJ2-7 NA TRBV28 TRBD2 CASSLIAGGPREQYF TGTGCCAGCAGTTTAATAGCGGGAGGGCCGAGAGAGCAGTACTTC
TRBJ2-7 NA TRBV29-1 NA CSVEGVQREQYF TGCAGCGTTGAAGGGGTCCAGCGGGAGCAGTACTTC
TRBJ2-1 NA TRBV9 NA CASSVDQGGYNEQFF TGTGCCAGCAGCGTAGACCAGGGGGGCTACAATGAGCAGTTCTTC
TRBJ2-5 few TRBV19 NA CASRGTRVGQETQYF TGTGCCAGTAGGGGTACTAGGGTGGGACAAGAGACCCAGTACTTC
TRBJ1-5 NA TRBV6-5 TRBD1 CASRPTGDSNQPQHF TGTGCCAGCAGGCCCACAGGGGATAGCAATCAGCCCCAGCATTTT
TRBJ2-3 NA TRBV3-1/TRBV3-2 NA CASSQGPATDTQYF TGTGCCAGCAGCCAGGGACCAGCCACGGATACGCAGTATTTT
TRBJ2-3 NA TRBV13 TRBD1 CASSPLGQGATDTQYF TGTGCCAGCAGCCCTCTCGGACAGGGGGCCACAGATACGCAGTATTTT
TRBJ2-7 NA TRBV5-6 NA CASSLRVWSPYRVAEQYF TGTGCCAGCAGCTTGAGGGTCTGGTCCCCCTACAGGGTAGCCGAGCAGTACTTC
TRBJ2-3 NA TRBV2 TRBD2 CASSEQGLAGGDTQYF TGTGCCAGCAGTGAACAAGGACTAGCGGGAGGAGATACGCAGTATTTT
TRBJ2-7 NA TRBV5-1 NA CASSFAGAPEQYF TGCGCCAGCAGCTTCGCGGGTGCTCCCGAGCAGTACTTC
TRBJ2-1 once TRBV24-1 TRBD2 CATSDSGTSGTGEQFF TGTGCCACCAGTGATTCCGGGACTAGCGGGACCGGTGAGCAGTTCTTC